The sequence of this TCR beta chain was determined in a study of blood T cell repertoires in COVID-19 (dated by TCRdb to 2018 to 2021). Notes on the research overall: The collaborator samples originated in the United States, Italy and Spain and spanned the acute and convalescent phases of COVID-19. Where available, HLA class I and class II types were taken from metadata supplied by the sample provider and were not determined by assay-based typing. The material from the prospective study consisted of cDNA or gDNA derived from T cells, B-cell-depleted T cells, or PBMCs. Sample metadata almost always included a de-identified subject ID, COVID-19 status, age in years and sex. Subjects who had been exposed to COVID-19, were actively infected with it, or had recovered from it provided the deeply sampled blood TCRbeta repertoires that made up the dataset. Samples were obtained from the ongoing ImmuneRACE study (first 160 participants) and from some 1,200 subjects provided by 6 global collaborators. A freely available public database, intended as a resource for researchers studying the immune response to SARS-CoV-2, is where the repertoires were released. What the research found in general, with its limitations: The quantity of clinical and demographic metadata differed by source and by participant and was supplied without curation.

Enrolling through a virtual design, the prospective study's participants ranged in age from roughly 18 to 89 years and lived across roughly 24 United States geographic areas. In the prospective study, cohorts were assigned on the basis of participant-reported clinical history obtained from a screening survey and a study questionnaire. Exposed participants had been in contact, within 2 weeks of entering the study, with a person who had a PCR-confirmed or clinician-diagnosed case of COVID-19. Each participant in the prospective study had whole blood, serum and a nasopharyngeal or oropharyngeal swab collected by mobile phlebotomists. Participants in the prospective study had the option to provide additional blood draws and questionnaires over a 2-month period. Before DNA extraction, prospective study blood samples were shipped either frozen or at room temperature. TCRbeta CDR3 regions were amplified from genomic DNA using the immunoSEQ Assay, a bias-controlled multiplex PCR. From the authors' description of their analysis: The number of nucleated cells in each sample was estimated by amplification of reference gene primers within the assay. To quantify the absolute abundance of each unique TCRbeta CDR3 rearrangement, sequence reads were collapsed and filtered. For each sample, productive Simpson clonality was calculated as the square root of Simpson's diversity index over productive rearrangements. TCRdb took this table from immuneACCESS and kept in-frame rearrangements with V and J called. Such tables lack part of the clones; where checked against another copy, unresolved V genes explain under half of the gap, and the rest is unexplained. V and J calls and clone size are as listed in that table; D and trimming were resolved from the DNA. The table for this sample lists some 240,000 clones; about 85% of them were counted only once. The ten largest clones take up 5% to 7.5% of the sample.

As regards this clone: This receptor's antigen is unknown. Base qualities are missing; no much larger clone stands one base away.

This sequence was found in a woman aged 45-59 years who had been exposed to COVID-19. The sequenced sample was PBMCs or T cells enriched from blood (not recorded which).

The CDR3 protein is CAISDGLDTGELFF. The DNA is TGTGCCATTTCGGATGGACTTGACACCGGGGAGCTGTTTTTT. The chain uses TRBV3-1 (or the pseudogene TRBV3-2) and TRBJ2-2, and TRBD2 may be the D gene, going by 5 matching bases. The CDR1 and CDR2 encoded by the germline V gene (reference sequence) are LGHDT and YNNKEL. V sheds 10 bases and J sheds 3 bases, leaving 15 bases between their ends. The CDR3 spans 14 residues, from the cysteine through the phenylalanine. Just the 42-base CDR3 DNA is kept, in frame starting at base 1.